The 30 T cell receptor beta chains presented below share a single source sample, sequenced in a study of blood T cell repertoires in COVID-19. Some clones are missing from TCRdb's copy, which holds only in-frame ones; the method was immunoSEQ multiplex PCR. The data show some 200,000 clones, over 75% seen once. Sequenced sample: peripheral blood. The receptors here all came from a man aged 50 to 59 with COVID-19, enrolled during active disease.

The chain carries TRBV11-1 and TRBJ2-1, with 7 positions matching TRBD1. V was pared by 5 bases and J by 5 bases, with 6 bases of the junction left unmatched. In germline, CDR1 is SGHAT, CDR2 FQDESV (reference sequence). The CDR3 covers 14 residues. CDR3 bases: TGTGCCAGCAGCCCACGGACAGGCAACAATGAGCAGTTCTTC. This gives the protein CASSPRTGNNEQFF.

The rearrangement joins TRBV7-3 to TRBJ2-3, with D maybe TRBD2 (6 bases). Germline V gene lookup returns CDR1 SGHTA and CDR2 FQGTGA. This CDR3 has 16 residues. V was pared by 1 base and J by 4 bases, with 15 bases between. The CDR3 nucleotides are TGTGCCAGCAGCTTAAGTCCGGGGCGGGGTGCAGATACGCAGTATTTT. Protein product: CASSLSPGRGADTQYF.

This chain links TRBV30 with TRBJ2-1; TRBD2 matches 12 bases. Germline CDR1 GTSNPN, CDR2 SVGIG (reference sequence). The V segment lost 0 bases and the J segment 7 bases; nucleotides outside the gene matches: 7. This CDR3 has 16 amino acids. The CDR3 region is CAWSVLGLAGGNEQFF. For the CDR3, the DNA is TGTGCCTGGAGTGTATTGGGTCTAGCGGGAGGGAATGAGCAGTTCTTC.

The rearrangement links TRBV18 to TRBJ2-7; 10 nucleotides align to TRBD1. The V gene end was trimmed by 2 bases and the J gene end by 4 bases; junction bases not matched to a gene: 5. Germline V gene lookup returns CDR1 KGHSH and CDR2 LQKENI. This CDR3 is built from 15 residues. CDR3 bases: TGTGCCAGCTCACCAGATGGGACAGGGGAGTACGAGCAGTACTTC. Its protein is CASSPDGTGEYEQYF.

DNA of the CDR3: TGTGCCAGCAGCTTAGATCAGGACTGGCGGGAAAAACTGTTTTTT. Translation gives CASSLDQDWREKLFF. The gene calls are TRBV11-2 and TRBJ1-4; D is uncertain. V lost 0 bases, J lost 8 bases, and 13 bases lay in between. The CDR3 consists of 15 residues. From germline, CDR1 is SGHAT and CDR2 FQNNGV. Looking up the rest from reference TRBV11-2 and TRBJ1-4 gives the full variable domain: EAGVAQSPRYKIIEKRQSVAFWCNPISGHATLYWYQQILGQGPKLLIQFQNNGVVDDSQLPKDRFSAERLKGVDSTLKIQPAKLEDSAVYLCASSLDQDWREKLFFGSGTQLSVL.

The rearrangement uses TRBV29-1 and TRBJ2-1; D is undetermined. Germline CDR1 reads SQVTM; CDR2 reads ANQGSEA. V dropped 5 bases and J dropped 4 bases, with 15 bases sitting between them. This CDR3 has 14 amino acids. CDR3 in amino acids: CSVSRGQIYNEQFF. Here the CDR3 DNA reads TGCAGCGTTTCACGTGGGCAGATTTACAATGAGCAGTTCTTC.

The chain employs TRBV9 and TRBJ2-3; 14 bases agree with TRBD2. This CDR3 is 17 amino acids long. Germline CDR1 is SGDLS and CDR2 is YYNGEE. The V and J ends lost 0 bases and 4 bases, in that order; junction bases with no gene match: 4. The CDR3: CASSVAGLAGGPDTQYF. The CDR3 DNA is TGTGCCAGCAGCGTAGCTGGACTAGCGGGAGGTCCAGATACGCAGTATTTT.

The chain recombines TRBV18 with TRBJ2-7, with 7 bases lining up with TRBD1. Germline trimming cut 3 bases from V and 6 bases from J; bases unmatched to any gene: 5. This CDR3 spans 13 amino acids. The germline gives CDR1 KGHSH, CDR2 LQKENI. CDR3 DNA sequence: TGTGCCAGCTCACCCGGGGACAGCCGCGAGCAGTACTTC. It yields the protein CASSPGDSREQYF.

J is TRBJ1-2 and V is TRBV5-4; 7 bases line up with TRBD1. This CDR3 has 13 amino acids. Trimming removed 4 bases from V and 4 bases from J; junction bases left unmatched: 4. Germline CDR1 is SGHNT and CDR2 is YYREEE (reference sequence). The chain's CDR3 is CASSPGTAYGYTF. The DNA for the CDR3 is TGTGCCAGCAGCCCGGGGACAGCCTATGGCTACACCTTC.

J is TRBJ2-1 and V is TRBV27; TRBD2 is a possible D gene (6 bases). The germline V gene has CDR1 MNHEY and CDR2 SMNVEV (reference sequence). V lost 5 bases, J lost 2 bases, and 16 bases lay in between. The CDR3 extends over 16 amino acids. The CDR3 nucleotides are TGTGCCAGCAGTCCTATGGCGGGATTGGCCTACAATGAGCAGTTCTTC. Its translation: CASSPMAGLAYNEQFF.

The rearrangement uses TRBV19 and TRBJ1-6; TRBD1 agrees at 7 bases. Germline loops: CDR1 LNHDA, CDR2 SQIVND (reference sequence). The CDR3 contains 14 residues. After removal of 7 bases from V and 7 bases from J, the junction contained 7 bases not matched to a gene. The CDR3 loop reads CASTHTGANSPLHF. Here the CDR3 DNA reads TGTGCCAGTACCCACACAGGGGCGAATTCACCCCTCCACTTT.

The CDR3 region is CASSLNSMDTQYF. DNA for the CDR3: TGTGCCAGCAGCTTAAACAGCATGGATACGCAGTATTTT. The chain has TRBV11-1 and TRBJ2-3; D is uncertain. The CDR3 sequence is 13 residues long. Trimming pared 2 bases from V and 6 bases from J, leaving 9 bases between. CDR1 is SGHAT and CDR2 is FQDESV in the germline V gene (reference sequence).

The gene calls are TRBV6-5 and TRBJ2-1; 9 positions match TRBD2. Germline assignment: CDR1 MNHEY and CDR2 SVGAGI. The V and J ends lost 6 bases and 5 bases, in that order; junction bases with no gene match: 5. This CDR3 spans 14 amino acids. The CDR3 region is CASRASGVNNEQFF. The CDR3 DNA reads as TGTGCCAGCAGAGCTAGCGGGGTCAACAATGAGCAGTTCTTC.

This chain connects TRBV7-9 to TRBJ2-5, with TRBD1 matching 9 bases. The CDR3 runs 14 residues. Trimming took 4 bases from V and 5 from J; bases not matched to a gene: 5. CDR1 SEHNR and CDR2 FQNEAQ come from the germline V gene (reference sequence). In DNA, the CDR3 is TGTGCCAGCAGCTCCGGGACAGGGTTGGAGACCCAGTACTTC. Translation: CASSSGTGLETQYF.

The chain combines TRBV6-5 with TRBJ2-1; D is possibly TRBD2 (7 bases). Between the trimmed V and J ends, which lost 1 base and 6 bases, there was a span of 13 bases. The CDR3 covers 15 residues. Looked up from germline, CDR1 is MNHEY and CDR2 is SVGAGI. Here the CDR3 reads CASSYLGGPINEQFF. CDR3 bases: TGTGCCAGCAGTTACTTGGGGGGGCCAATCAATGAGCAGTTCTTC.

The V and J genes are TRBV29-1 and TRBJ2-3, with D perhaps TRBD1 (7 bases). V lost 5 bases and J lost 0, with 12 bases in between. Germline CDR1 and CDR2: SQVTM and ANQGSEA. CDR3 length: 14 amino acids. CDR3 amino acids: CSVRRGPSTDTQYF. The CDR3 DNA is TGCAGCGTTAGGAGGGGGCCAAGCACAGATACGCAGTATTTT.

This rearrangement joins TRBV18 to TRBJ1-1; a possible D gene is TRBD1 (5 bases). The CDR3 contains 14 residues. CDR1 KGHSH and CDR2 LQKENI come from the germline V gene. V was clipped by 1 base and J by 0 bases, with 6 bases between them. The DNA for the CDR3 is TGTGCCAGCTCACCACTGGACATGAACACTGAAGCTTTCTTT. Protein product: CASSPLDMNTEAFF.

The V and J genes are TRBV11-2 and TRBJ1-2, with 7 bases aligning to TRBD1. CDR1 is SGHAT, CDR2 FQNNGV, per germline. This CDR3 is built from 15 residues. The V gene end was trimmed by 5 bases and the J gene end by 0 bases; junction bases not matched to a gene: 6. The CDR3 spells CASSPRDSTNYGYTF. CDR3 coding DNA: TGTGCCAGCAGCCCCCGGGACAGTACTAACTATGGCTACACCTTC.

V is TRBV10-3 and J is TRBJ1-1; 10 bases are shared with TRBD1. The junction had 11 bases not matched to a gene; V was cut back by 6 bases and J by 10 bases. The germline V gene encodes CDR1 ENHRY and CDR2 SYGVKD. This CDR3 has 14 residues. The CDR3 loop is CAISAGTGESGAFF. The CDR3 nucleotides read TGTGCCATCAGCGCCGGGACAGGGGAGAGCGGAGCTTTCTTT.

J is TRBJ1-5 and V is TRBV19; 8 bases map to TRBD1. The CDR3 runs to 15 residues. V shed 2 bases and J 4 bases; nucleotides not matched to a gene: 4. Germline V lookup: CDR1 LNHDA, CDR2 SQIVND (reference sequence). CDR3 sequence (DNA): TGTGCCAGTAGTATAACGCAGGGGGCAAATCAGCCCCAGCATTTT. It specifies CASSITQGANQPQHF.

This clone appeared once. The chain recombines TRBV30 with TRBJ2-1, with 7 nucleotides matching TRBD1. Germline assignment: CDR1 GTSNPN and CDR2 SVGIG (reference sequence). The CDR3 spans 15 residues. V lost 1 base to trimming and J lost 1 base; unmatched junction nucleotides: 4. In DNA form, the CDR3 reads TGTGCCTGGAGTGGATCGACAGGGTCCTACAATGAGCAGTTCTTC. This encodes CAWSGSTGSYNEQFF.

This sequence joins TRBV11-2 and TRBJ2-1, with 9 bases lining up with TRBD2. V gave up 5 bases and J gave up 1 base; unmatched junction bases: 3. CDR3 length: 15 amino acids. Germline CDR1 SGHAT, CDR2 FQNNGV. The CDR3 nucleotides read TGTGCCAGCAGCCGAAGCGGGGGGTCCTACAATGAGCAGTTCTTC. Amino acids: CASSRSGGSYNEQFF.

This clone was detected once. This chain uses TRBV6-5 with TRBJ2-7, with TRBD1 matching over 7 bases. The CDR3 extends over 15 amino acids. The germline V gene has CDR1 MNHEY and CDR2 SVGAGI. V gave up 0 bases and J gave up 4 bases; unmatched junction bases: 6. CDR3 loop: CASSYSGDRSYEQYF. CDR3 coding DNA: TGTGCCAGCAGTTACTCGGGGGACAGATCTTACGAGCAGTACTTC.

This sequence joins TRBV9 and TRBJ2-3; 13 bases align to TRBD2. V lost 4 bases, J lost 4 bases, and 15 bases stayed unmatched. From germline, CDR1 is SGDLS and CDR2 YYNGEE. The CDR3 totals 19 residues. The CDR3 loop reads CASSTKSDGLAGAPDTQYF. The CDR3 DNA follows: TGTGCCAGCAGCACCAAAAGCGACGGACTAGCGGGAGCCCCAGATACGCAGTATTTT.

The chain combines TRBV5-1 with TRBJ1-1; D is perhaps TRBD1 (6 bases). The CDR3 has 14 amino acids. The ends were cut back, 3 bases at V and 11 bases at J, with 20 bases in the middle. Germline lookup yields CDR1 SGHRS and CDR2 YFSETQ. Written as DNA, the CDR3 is TGCGCCAGCAGCTGGGAGGGGGGGCTTGCGAATGCTTTCTTT. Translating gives CASSWEGGLANAFF. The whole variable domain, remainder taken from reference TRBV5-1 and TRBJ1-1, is KAGVTQTPRYLIKTRGQQVTLSCSPISGHRSVSWYQQTPGQGLQFLFEYFSETQRNKGNFPGRFSGRQFSNSRSEMNVSTLELGDSALYLCASSWEGGLANAFFGQGTRLTVV.

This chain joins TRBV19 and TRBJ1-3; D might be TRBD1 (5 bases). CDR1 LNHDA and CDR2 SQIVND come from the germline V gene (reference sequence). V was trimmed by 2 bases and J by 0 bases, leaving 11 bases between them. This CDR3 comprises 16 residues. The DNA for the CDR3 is TGTGCCAGTAGTATAACGACAGTAAGCTCTGGAAACACCATATATTTT. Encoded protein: CASSITTVSSGNTIYF.

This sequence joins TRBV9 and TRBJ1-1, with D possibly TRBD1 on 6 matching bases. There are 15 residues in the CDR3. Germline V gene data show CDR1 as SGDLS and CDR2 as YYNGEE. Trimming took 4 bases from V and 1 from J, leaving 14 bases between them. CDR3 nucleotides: TGTGCCAGCAGCCTGAGACCGGACAGGAACACTGAAGCTTTCTTT. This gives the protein CASSLRPDRNTEAFF.

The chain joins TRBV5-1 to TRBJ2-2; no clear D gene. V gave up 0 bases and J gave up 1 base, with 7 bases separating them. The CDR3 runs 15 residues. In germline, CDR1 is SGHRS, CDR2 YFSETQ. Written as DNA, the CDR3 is TGCGCCAGCAGCTTGGTTCCGGGGAACACCGGGGAGCTGTTTTTT. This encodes CASSLVPGNTGELFF.

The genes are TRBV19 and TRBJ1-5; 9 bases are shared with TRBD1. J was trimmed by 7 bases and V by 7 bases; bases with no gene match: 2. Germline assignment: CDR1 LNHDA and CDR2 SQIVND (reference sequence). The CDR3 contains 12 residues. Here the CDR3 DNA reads TGTGCCAGTAAGACAGGGGGGCAGCCCCAGCATTTT. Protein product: CASKTGGQPQHF. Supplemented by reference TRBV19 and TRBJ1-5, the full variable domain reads DGGITQSPKYLFRKEGQNVTLSCEQNLNHDAMYWYRQDPGQGLRLIYYSQIVNDFQKGDIAEGYSVSREKKESFPLTVTSAQKNPTAFYLCASKTGGQPQHFGDGTRLSIL.

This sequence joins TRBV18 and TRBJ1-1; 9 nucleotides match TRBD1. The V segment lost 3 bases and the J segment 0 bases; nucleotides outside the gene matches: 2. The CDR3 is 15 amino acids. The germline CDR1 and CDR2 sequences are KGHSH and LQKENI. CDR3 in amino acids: CASSPTGGLNTEAFF. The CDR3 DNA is TGTGCCAGCTCACCTACAGGGGGCCTGAACACTGAAGCTTTCTTT.